The text below deals with one T cell receptor beta chain. The data originate from a study of Ad26.COV2.S vaccination and SARS-CoV-2 variants. Treatment given: 15 to 20 received Ad26.COV2.S at low or high dose, single or two shots; about 5 received placebo; per-sample allocation not given. Each sample was drawn 63 days after the first injection (of vaccine or placebo). Clones were read by immunoSEQ multiplex PCR, and TCRdb kept only the in-frame ones, dropping some. The sample has some 400,000 clones, around 89% seen once. V lost 2 bases to trimming and J lost 4 bases; unmatched junction nucleotides: 4. The CDR3 contains 15 residues. Germline V gene data show CDR1 as KGHDR and CDR2 as SFDVKD.

Specimen: peripheral blood, collected in a trial of Ad26.COV2.S vaccine versus placebo. The TCR sequence derives from a person between 18 and 59 years old who received the Ad26.COV2.S COVID-19 vaccine or a placebo. This chain connects TRBV24-1 to TRBJ1-3, with TRBD1 matching over 7 bases. Here the CDR3 DNA reads TGTGCCACCAGTGATTCCGGGACAGAAGGAAACACCATATATTTT. Translated: CATSDSGTEGNTIYF.